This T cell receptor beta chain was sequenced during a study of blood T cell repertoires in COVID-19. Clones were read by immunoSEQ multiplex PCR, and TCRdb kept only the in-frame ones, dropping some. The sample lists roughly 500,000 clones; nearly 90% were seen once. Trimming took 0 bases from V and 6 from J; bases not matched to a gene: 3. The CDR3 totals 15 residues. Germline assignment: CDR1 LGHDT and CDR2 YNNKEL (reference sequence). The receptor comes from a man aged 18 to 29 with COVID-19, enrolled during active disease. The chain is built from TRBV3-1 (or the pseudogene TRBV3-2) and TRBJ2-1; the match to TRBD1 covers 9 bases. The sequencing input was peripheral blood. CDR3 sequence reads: CASSQDPGQGNEQFF. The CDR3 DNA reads TGTGCCAGCAGCCAAGATCCGGGACAGGGCAATGAGCAGTTCTTC.